The 16 T cell receptor beta chains reported below all come from one sample, sequenced in a study of OX40 agonist ivuxolimab in advanced cancers. Clones were sequenced by immunoSEQ multiplex PCR, and TCRdb holds only the in-frame ones, with some missing. Counted here are around 69,000 clones, around nine tenths occurring once; the ten biggest clones make up about 2.5%. The sequencing here drew on CD4+ or CD8+ T cells sorted from blood, taken in a trial of the OX40 agonist ivuxolimab. The receptors come from an adult with an advanced solid tumor such as melanoma, head and neck, liver or kidney cancer.

The chain employs TRBV5-6 and TRBJ1-2; 8 nucleotides line up with TRBD1. The CDR3 is 14 residues long. Looked up from germline, CDR1 is SGHDT and CDR2 is YYEEEE. J gave up 2 bases and V 5 bases, and 5 bases lay outside the gene matches. The CDR3 coding sequence is TGTGCCAGCAGGTTCGACAGGGGAAACTATGGCTACACCTTC. Translating gives CASRFDRGNYGYTF.

The chain combines TRBV13 with TRBJ2-4, with D perhaps matching TRBD1 or TRBD2 (5 bases each). This CDR3 has 16 residues. Per germline, CDR1 PRHDT and CDR2 FYEKMQ (reference sequence). Trimming took off 3 bases at V and 4 bases at J, with 16 bases between the two ends. CDR3 sequence (DNA): TGTGCCAGCAGCTTGGAAAACAGGACTTTAAAAAACATTCAGTACTTC. Encoded protein: CASSLENRTLKNIQYF.

This clone was picked up one time. The V call is TRBV7-3, the J call TRBJ2-3; D is undetermined. Deletions cut 5 bases from V and 1 base from J, with 10 bases between. The CDR3 is 14 residues long. Germline loops: CDR1 SGHTA, CDR2 FQGTGA. CDR3 in amino acids: CASSVSPGTDTQYF. The CDR3 coding sequence is TGTGCCAGCAGCGTCAGTCCCGGCACAGATACGCAGTATTTT.

This chain connects TRBV15 to TRBJ1-4, with TRBD1 matching over 7 bases. Germline V gives CDR1 LNHNV, CDR2 YYDKDF (reference sequence). Losses at the gene ends were 3 bases for V and 8 bases for J; bases not matched to a gene: 9. The CDR3 has 15 amino acids. The CDR3 region is CATSSWDSDEEKLFF. For the CDR3, the DNA is TGTGCCACCAGCAGCTGGGACAGTGATGAAGAAAAACTGTTTTTT. Using reference TRBV15 and TRBJ1-4 for the parts outside the CDR3, the full variable domain is DAMVIQNPRYQVTQFGKPVTLSCSQTLNHNVMYWYQQKSSQAPKLLFHYYDKDFNNEADTPDNFQSRRPNTSFCFLDIRSPGLGDTAMYLCATSSWDSDEEKLFFGSGTQLSVL.

The V and J genes are TRBV6-6 and TRBJ1-1, with D hard to call. V lost 6 bases to trimming and J lost 4 bases, with 9 bases between them. The CDR3 is made up of 12 amino acids. CDR1 is MNHNY, CDR2 SVGAGI, per germline (reference sequence). The CDR3 here is CASSLESTEAFF. CDR3 DNA: TGTGCCAGCAGCCTGGAATCCACTGAAGCTTTCTTT.

The V gene is TRBV7-9, the J gene TRBJ2-1; D remains ambiguous. Trimming stripped 6 bases from V and 6 bases from J, with 15 bases between. The CDR3 loop spans 14 amino acids. CDR1 and CDR2 from the germline V gene are SEHNR and FQNEAQ (reference sequence). The CDR3 protein is CASSLEPVSNEQFF. The DNA for the CDR3 is TGTGCCAGCAGTCTAGAGCCAGTAAGCAATGAGCAGTTCTTC.

This clone was counted a single time. The J gene is TRBJ2-5, the V gene TRBV6-1; 10 positions match TRBD1. CDR3 length: 15 amino acids. Per the germline V gene, CDR1 is MNHNS and CDR2 is SASEGT. Trimming cost V 2 bases and J 6 bases; bases outside gene matches: 6. The CDR3 DNA reads as TGTGCCAGCAGTGAACCGGGACAGGGGTTGAAGACCCAGTACTTC. It translates to CASSEPGQGLKTQYF.

This chain joins TRBV5-6 and TRBJ2-1; 8 nucleotides line up with TRBD2. V lost 4 bases and J lost 4; bases outside the gene matches: 7. In germline, CDR1 is SGHDT, CDR2 YYEEEE. The CDR3 sequence is 15 residues long. CDR3 sequence reads: CASSLREGRYNEQFF. CDR3 nucleotides: TGTGCCAGCAGCCTTCGGGAGGGGAGGTACAATGAGCAGTTCTTC. The full variable domain, its missing parts supplied by reference TRBV5-6 and TRBJ2-1, is DAGVTQSPTHLIKTRGQQVTLRCSPKSGHDTVSWYQQALGQGPQFIFQYYEEEERQRGNFPDRFSGHQFPNYSSELNVNALLLGDSALYLCASSLREGRYNEQFFGPGTRLTVL.

The chain uses TRBV6-1 and TRBJ1-2, with TRBD1 as a possible D gene (5 bases). CDR3 length: 14 residues. Trimming stripped 6 bases from V and 2 bases from J, with 13 bases between. Germline V gene data show CDR1 as MNHNS and CDR2 as SASEGT. CDR3 DNA sequence: TGTGCCAGCAGCCAAGGGACTCAGAACTATGGCTACACCTTC. Residues: CASSQGTQNYGYTF.

This clone has only one observation. The chain carries TRBV7-2 and TRBJ2-2; D unclear. V was cut by 5 bases and J by 4 bases, with 11 bases left in between. The CDR3 length is 14 residues. CDR1 is SGHTA and CDR2 is FQGNSA in the germline V gene. As DNA, the CDR3 is TGTGCCAGCAGCGCCCGCACCCCCACCGGGGAGCTGTTTTTT. Its protein product is CASSARTPTGELFF. The full variable domain, completed using reference TRBV7-2 and TRBJ2-2, is GAGVSQSPSNKVTEKGKDVELRCDPISGHTALYWYRQSLGQGLEFLIYFQGNSAPDKSGLPSDRFSAERTGGSVSTLTIQRTQQEDSAVYLCASSARTPTGELFFGEGSRLTVL.

The chain carries TRBV18 and TRBJ2-7; weak D call: TRBD2 (6 bases). V lost 7 bases to trimming and J lost 5 bases, with 6 bases between them. The CDR3 runs 10 residues. Germline V gene data show CDR1 as KGHSH and CDR2 as LQKENI. CDR3 in DNA: TGTGCCAGCTGGAGGGACGAGCAGTACGTC. The encoded protein is CASWRDEQYV.

This clone was counted a few times. The chain is built from TRBV5-8 and TRBJ2-7, with D perhaps assigned TRBD1 or TRBD2 (5 bases each). V was trimmed by 7 bases and J by 1 base, leaving 33 bases between them. CDR1 is SGHTS, CDR2 YDEGEE, per germline. The CDR3 loop spans 20 amino acids. CDR3 region: CASAFETGAGGFTPSYEQYF. The DNA for the CDR3 is TGTGCCAGCGCTTTTGAGACCGGGGCAGGAGGTTTCACGCCATCCTACGAGCAGTACTTC.

The V gene is TRBV27, the J gene TRBJ1-4; D gene uncertain. Germline CDR1 is MNHEY and CDR2 is SMNVEV (reference sequence). The V and J ends lost 4 bases and 8 bases respectively, with 11 bases between them. The CDR3 totals 13 residues. The CDR3 DNA is TGTGCCAGCAGTTCGAATCGAGGGGAAAAACTGTTTTTT. Translated, it gives CASSSNRGEKLFF. Full variable domain (outside the CDR3, taken from reference TRBV27 and TRBJ1-4): EAQVTQNPRYLITVTGKKLTVTCSQNMNHEYMSWYRQDPGLGLRQIYYSMNVEVTDKGDVPEGYKVSRKEKRNFPLILESPSPNQTSLYFCASSSNRGEKLFFGSGTQLSVL.

The chain carries TRBV7-9 and TRBJ1-1; possible D gene TRBD1, 5 bases. V was trimmed by 2 bases and J by 9 bases, leaving 16 bases between them. Germline V gene lookup returns CDR1 SEHNR and CDR2 FQNEAQ (reference sequence). The CDR3 is 14 amino acids. The CDR3 protein is CASSLFFGQGQAFF. CDR3 in DNA: TGTGCCAGCAGCTTATTTTTCGGGCAGGGCCAAGCTTTCTTT.

The V gene is TRBV19, the J gene TRBJ2-1; D uncertain. In germline, CDR1 is LNHDA, CDR2 SQIVND (reference sequence). Deletions cut 4 bases from V and 6 bases from J, with 13 bases between. The CDR3 contains 14 residues. In nucleotides, the CDR3 is TGTGCCAGTAGTAGACCTGGAATTGGCAATGAGCAGTTCTTC. It codes for CASSRPGIGNEQFF.

Only one count was recorded for this clone. The chain uses TRBV6-6 and TRBJ2-1, with 7 bases aligning to TRBD1. The CDR3 runs 15 residues. Germline trimming cut 2 bases from V and 1 base from J; bases unmatched to any gene: 2. Germline loops: CDR1 MNHNY, CDR2 SVGAGI (reference sequence). The CDR3 coding sequence is TGTGCCAGCAGTTACGAGGGACAGTCCTACAATGAGCAGTTCTTC. Translated: CASSYEGQSYNEQFF.